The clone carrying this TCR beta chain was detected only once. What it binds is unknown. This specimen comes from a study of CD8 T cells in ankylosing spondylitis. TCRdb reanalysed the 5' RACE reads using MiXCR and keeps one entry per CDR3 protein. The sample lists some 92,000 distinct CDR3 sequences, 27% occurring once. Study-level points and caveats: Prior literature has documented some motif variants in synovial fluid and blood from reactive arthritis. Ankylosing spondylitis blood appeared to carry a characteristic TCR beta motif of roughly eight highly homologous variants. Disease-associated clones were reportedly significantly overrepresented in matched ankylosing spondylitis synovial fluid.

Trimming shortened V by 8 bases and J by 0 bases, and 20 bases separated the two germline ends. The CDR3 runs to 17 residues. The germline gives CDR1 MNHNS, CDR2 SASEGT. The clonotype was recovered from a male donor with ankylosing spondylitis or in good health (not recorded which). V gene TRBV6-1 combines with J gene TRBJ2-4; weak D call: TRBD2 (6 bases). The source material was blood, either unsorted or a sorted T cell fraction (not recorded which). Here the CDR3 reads CASGGSGADLAKNIQYF. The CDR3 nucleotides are TGTGCCAGCGGGGGGAGCGGAGCGGACTTAGCCAAAAACATTCAGTACTTC.